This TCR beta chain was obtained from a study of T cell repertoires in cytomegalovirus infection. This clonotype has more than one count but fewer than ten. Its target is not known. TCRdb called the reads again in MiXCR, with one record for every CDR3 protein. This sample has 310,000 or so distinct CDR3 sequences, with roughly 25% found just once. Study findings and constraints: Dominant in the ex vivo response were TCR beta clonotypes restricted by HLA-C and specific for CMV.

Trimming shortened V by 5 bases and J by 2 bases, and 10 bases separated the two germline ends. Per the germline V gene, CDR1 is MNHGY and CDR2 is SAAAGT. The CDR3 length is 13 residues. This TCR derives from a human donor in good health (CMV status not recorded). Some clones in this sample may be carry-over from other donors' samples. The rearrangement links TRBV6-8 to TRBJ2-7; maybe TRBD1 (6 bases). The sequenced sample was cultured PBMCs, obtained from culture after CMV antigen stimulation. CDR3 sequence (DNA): TGTGCCAGCAGTAGGACAGCAACCTACGAGCAGTACTTC. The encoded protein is CASSRTATYEQYF.